Listed here are 26 T cell receptor beta chains from one sample, sequenced in a study of T cells after yellow fever vaccination. TCRdb redid the calling of the 5' RACE reads with MiXCR, one entry per CDR3 protein. Of fewer than 650,000 distinct CDR3 sequences listed, just over 20% are singletons. The sequenced sample was PBMCs, obtained roughly 20 days after the first yellow fever vaccination. All receptors derive from a young man who received the YFV17D yellow fever vaccine.

V gene TRBV6-1 combines with J gene TRBJ2-4, with TRBD2 identical over 8 bases. Looked up from germline, CDR1 is MNHNS and CDR2 is SASEGT. The CDR3 is 15 residues long. Germline trimming cut 8 bases from V and 1 base from J; bases unmatched to any gene: 7. In nucleotides, the CDR3 is TGTGCCAGCCGACCCGCGGGGGGCGCCAAAAACATTCAGTACTTC. It codes for CASRPAGGAKNIQYF.

The chain carries TRBV3-1 and TRBJ2-4; 12 nucleotides align to TRBD2. The CDR3 spans 16 residues. Unmatched junction bases numbered 9, after V lost 4 bases and J lost 8 bases. Germline-derived CDR1 and CDR2 are LGHDT and YNNKEL (reference sequence). CDR3 sequence reads: CASSLSWTSGADIQYF. In DNA form, the CDR3 reads TGTGCCAGCAGCCTTTCCTGGACTAGCGGGGCAGACATTCAGTACTTC.

The chain uses TRBV19 and TRBJ2-5; D is possibly TRBD1 or TRBD2 (5 bases each). The germline V gene encodes CDR1 LNHDA and CDR2 SQIVND (reference sequence). The CDR3 is 15 amino acids. The ends were cut back, 3 bases at V and 0 bases at J, with 11 bases in the middle. The CDR3 is CASSIGDAYQETQYF. The CDR3 nucleotides are TGTGCCAGTAGTATCGGGGACGCGTACCAAGAGACCCAGTACTTC.

This clonotype was seen more than once but under ten times. The J gene is TRBJ1-2, the V gene TRBV7-2, with 9 bases identical to TRBD1. The germline V gene encodes CDR1 SGHTA and CDR2 FQGNSA. There are 14 residues in the CDR3. The ends lost 5 bases at V and 4 bases at J; junction bases unmatched: 5. The CDR3 DNA follows: TGTGCCAGCAGCGTGGGACAGGGTGGCTATGGCTACACCTTC. Encoded protein: CASSVGQGGYGYTF.

This clonotype has a handful of counts. This chain joins TRBV6-5 and TRBJ1-1; D ambiguous. CDR3 length equals 14 residues. Trimming shortened V by 2 bases and J by 4 bases, and 11 bases separated the two germline ends. Germline V gene lookup returns CDR1 MNHEY and CDR2 SVGAGI. CDR3 in amino acids: CASSYVSSTTEAFF. In DNA, the CDR3 is TGTGCCAGCAGTTACGTCAGTTCCACCACTGAAGCTTTCTTT.

The chain combines TRBV29-1 with TRBJ1-2, with a tentative D call TRBD1 (6 bases). V was cut by 4 bases and J by 3 bases, with 18 bases left in between. This CDR3 has 15 residues. The germline gives CDR1 SQVTM, CDR2 ANQGSEA. The CDR3 coding sequence is TGCAGCGTTGGTATGGGGGCCCTCGCAGACTATGGCTACACCTTC. This sequence encodes CSVGMGALADYGYTF.

The chain uses TRBV7-8 and TRBJ2-5, with a possible D match to TRBD1 (5 bases). With 0 bases removed from V and 5 bases from J, the gap between germline ends came to 7 bases. Per germline, CDR1 SGHVS and CDR2 FQNEAQ. CDR3 length: 13 residues. This CDR3 reads CASSLARAETQYF. In nucleotides, the CDR3 is TGTGCCAGCAGCTTAGCCAGGGCTGAGACCCAGTACTTC.

This clonotype was found a few times. The gene calls are TRBV6-5 and TRBJ1-6; D may be TRBD1 (6 bases). V lost 2 bases to trimming and J lost 9 bases, with 17 bases between them. Germline V CDR1 and CDR2: MNHEY, SVGAGI. The CDR3 consists of 16 residues. The CDR3 loop is CASSYGGGGRSSPLHF. As DNA, the CDR3 is TGTGCCAGCAGTTACGGGGGCGGGGGGCGCAGTTCACCCCTCCACTTT.

The chain is built from TRBV4-1 and TRBJ2-7, with TRBD1 matching 7 bases. The CDR3 runs 16 residues. Germline V gene lookup returns CDR1 MGHRA and CDR2 YSYEKL. J lost 0 bases, V lost 3 bases, and 8 bases had no gene match. CDR3 residues: CASSQIEDRSSYEQYF. The CDR3 DNA reads as TGCGCCAGCAGCCAGATTGAGGACAGGAGCTCCTACGAGCAGTACTTC.

This clonotype has a handful of counts. This sequence joins TRBV4-3 and TRBJ2-3, with D unresolved. The CDR3 consists of 14 residues. The ends were cut back, 2 bases at V and 5 bases at J, with 11 bases in the middle. Germline V gene lookup returns CDR1 LGHNA and CDR2 YSLEER. CDR3 sequence: CASSQNSVRDTQYF. CDR3 DNA sequence: TGCGCCAGCAGCCAAAACTCGGTCAGAGATACGCAGTATTTT.

The CDR3 spells CSARGLAGGSANTGELFF. The CDR3 bases are TGCAGTGCTAGGGGACTAGCGGGGGGATCGGCGAACACCGGGGAGCTGTTTTTT. The chain carries TRBV20-1 and TRBJ2-2; 15 nucleotides agree with TRBD2. J gave up 0 bases and V 3 bases, and 5 bases lay outside the gene matches. The germline V gene encodes CDR1 DFQATT and CDR2 SNEGSKA (reference sequence). This CDR3 has 18 residues.

This clonotype was recorded a few times. The chain employs TRBV4-3 and TRBJ1-5; D gene ambiguous. The V gene lost 3 bases and the J gene lost 5 bases, with 8 bases spanning the gap. This CDR3 is built from 13 residues. CDR1 and CDR2 from the germline V gene are LGHNA and YSLEER. The CDR3 loop reads CASSQDGDQPQHF. The CDR3 DNA sequence: TGCGCCAGCAGCCAGGACGGTGATCAGCCCCAGCATTTT.

J is TRBJ2-1 and V is TRBV6-1, with 12 bases aligning to TRBD2. The CDR3 contains 15 residues. J lost 5 bases, V lost 4 bases, and 3 bases had no gene match. CDR1 is MNHNS and CDR2 is SASEGT in the germline V gene. CDR3 sequence reads: CASSVLAGGDNEQFF. DNA of the CDR3: TGTGCCAGCAGTGTCCTAGCGGGGGGGGACAATGAGCAGTTCTTC.

The rearrangement joins TRBV2 to TRBJ2-7; D gene uncertain. The CDR3 is 14 amino acids. Per the germline V gene, CDR1 is SNHLY and CDR2 is FYNNEI. The germline V and J ends were trimmed by 10 bases and 2 bases, with 18 bases remaining between them. CDR3 nucleotide sequence: TGTGCCACACAGATTGGGCAGGTGCCCTACGAGCAGTACTTC. Its protein is CATQIGQVPYEQYF.

The chain uses TRBV5-8 and TRBJ2-1; a possible D gene is TRBD2 (6 bases). Deletions cut 0 bases from V and 7 bases from J, with 11 bases between. The CDR3 contains 14 residues. The germline gives CDR1 SGHTS, CDR2 YDEGEE. CDR3 region: CASSLGRGPNEQFF. CDR3 bases: TGTGCCAGCAGCTTGGGGAGGGGACCAAATGAGCAGTTCTTC.

This chain uses TRBV5-1 with TRBJ2-5; 9 nucleotides align to TRBD1. V shed 4 bases and J 5 bases; nucleotides not matched to a gene: 6. This CDR3 comprises 14 residues. CDR1 and CDR2 from the germline V gene are SGHRS and YFSETQ. CDR3 DNA sequence: TGCGCCAGCAGCATCGGACAGGGGAGTGAGACCCAGTACTTC. Residues: CASSIGQGSETQYF.

The chain uses TRBV4-2 and TRBJ2-7, with D uncertain. V was cut by 0 bases and J by 0 bases, with 6 bases left in between. The CDR3 is 14 residues long. From germline, CDR1 is LGHNA and CDR2 YNFKEQ. CDR3 amino acids: CASSQEAASYEQYF. The CDR3 nucleotides are TGTGCCAGCAGCCAAGAAGCAGCCTCCTACGAGCAGTACTTC.

This chain links TRBV7-9 with TRBJ1-1; weak D call: TRBD1 (6 bases). CDR3 length: 14 amino acids. Germline V gene sequence: CDR1 SEHNR, CDR2 FQNEAQ (reference sequence). V lost 1 base to trimming and J lost 4 bases, with 10 bases between them. The CDR3 coding sequence is TGTGCCAGCAGCTTAGAGGGGGTTCGCACTGAAGCTTTCTTT. Translation: CASSLEGVRTEAFF.

The V call is TRBV20-1, the J call TRBJ1-6; D unresolved. Looked up from germline, CDR1 is DFQATT and CDR2 is SNEGSKA (reference sequence). Trimming stripped 3 bases from V and 8 bases from J, with 11 bases between. The CDR3 consists of 13 residues. The CDR3 reads CSARGILDSPLHF. In nucleotides, the CDR3 is TGCAGTGCTAGGGGGATATTGGATTCACCCCTCCACTTT.

The chain is built from TRBV4-1 and TRBJ2-3; 11 bases map to TRBD2. The CDR3 has 17 amino acids. Germline loops: CDR1 MGHRA, CDR2 YSYEKL. Germline trimming cut 10 bases from V and 0 bases from J; bases unmatched to any gene: 12. CDR3 in amino acids: CATGEASGGPSTDTQYF. The DNA of the CDR3 is TGCGCCACCGGGGAGGCTAGCGGGGGGCCTAGCACAGATACGCAGTATTTT.

In this sample, this clonotype turned up a few times. This chain joins TRBV9 and TRBJ2-7; perhaps TRBD2 as D (6 bases). Trimming pared 0 bases from V and 7 bases from J, leaving 14 bases between. CDR3 length: 14 residues. From germline, CDR1 is SGDLS and CDR2 YYNGEE. The CDR3 reads CASSVGAGSGEQYF. DNA of the CDR3: TGTGCCAGCAGCGTAGGTGCGGGGTCTGGAGAGCAGTACTTC.

The V call is TRBV6-5, the J call TRBJ2-2; maybe TRBD2 (6 bases). This CDR3 has 15 amino acids. CDR1 is MNHEY and CDR2 is SVGAGI in the germline V gene. Between the trimmed V and J ends, which lost 2 bases and 3 bases, there was a span of 10 bases. Here the CDR3 DNA reads TGTGCCAGCAGTTACCCTGGAGGGGACACCGGGGAGCTGTTTTTT. Amino acids: CASSYPGGDTGELFF.

This clonotype was observed a few times. The J gene is TRBJ2-7, the V gene TRBV12-5, with D hard to call. The CDR3 sequence is 13 residues long. Trimming removed 1 base at V and 4 bases at J, with 8 bases between. Germline V CDR1 and CDR2: LGHNT, FRNRAP. The CDR3 nucleotides are TGTGCTAGTGGTTTGGGTCGCGGTTACGAGCAGTACTTC. This translates into CASGLGRGYEQYF.

The V gene is TRBV27, the J gene TRBJ2-3; a weak D match, TRBD1 (5 bases). This CDR3 is 15 amino acids long. Germline V lookup: CDR1 MNHEY, CDR2 SMNVEV (reference sequence). V was shortened by 2 bases and J by 6 bases, with 15 bases between the two germline ends. The CDR3 sequence: CASSLRGGYGDTQYF. As DNA, the CDR3 is TGTGCCAGCAGTTTAAGGGGTGGTTATGGGGATACGCAGTATTTT.

This clonotype was picked up a small number of times. The chain links TRBV29-1 to TRBJ2-5; D tentatively fits TRBD1 or TRBD2 (5 bases each). Trimming took 2 bases from V and 1 from J, leaving 8 bases between them. The germline V gene encodes CDR1 SQVTM and CDR2 ANQGSEA. CDR3 length: 13 amino acids. CDR3 region: CSVERGSQETQYF. The CDR3 bases are TGCAGCGTTGAACGGGGCAGCCAAGAGACCCAGTACTTC.

There are many counts of this clonotype. The V call is TRBV10-3, the J call TRBJ2-3; 15 bases line up with TRBD2. V trimming: 4 bases; J trimming: 1 base; junction bases outside the gene matches: 3. This CDR3 has 17 residues. Germline lookup yields CDR1 ENHRY and CDR2 SYGVKD. CDR3 protein: CAISGGLAGGGTDTQYF. CDR3 sequence (DNA): TGTGCCATCAGTGGAGGACTAGCGGGGGGGGGCACAGATACGCAGTATTTT.